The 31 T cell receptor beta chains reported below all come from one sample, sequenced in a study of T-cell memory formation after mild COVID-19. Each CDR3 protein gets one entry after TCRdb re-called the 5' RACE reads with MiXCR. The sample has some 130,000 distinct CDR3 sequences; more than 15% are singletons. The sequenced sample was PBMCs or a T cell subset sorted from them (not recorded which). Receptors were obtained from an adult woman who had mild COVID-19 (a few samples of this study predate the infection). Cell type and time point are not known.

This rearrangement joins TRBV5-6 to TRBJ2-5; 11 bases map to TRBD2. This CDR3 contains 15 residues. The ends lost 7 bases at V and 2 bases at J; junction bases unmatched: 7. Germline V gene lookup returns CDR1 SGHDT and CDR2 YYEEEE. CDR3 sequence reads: CASLVAGGPQETQYF. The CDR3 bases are TGTGCCAGCCTTGTAGCGGGGGGGCCTCAAGAGACCCAGTACTTC.

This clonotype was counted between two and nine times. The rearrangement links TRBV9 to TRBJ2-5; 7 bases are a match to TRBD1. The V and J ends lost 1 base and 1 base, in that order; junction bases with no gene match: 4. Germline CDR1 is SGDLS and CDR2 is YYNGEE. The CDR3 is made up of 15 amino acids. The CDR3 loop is CASSVWDRTQETQYF. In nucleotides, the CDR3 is TGTGCCAGCAGCGTATGGGACAGAACCCAAGAGACCCAGTACTTC.

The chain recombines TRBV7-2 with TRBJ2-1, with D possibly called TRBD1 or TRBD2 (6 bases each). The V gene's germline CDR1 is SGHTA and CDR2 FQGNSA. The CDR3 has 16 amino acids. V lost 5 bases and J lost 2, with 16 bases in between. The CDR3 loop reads CASSRGRLATYNEQFF. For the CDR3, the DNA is TGTGCCAGCAGCCGGGGGCGGCTAGCTACCTACAATGAGCAGTTCTTC.

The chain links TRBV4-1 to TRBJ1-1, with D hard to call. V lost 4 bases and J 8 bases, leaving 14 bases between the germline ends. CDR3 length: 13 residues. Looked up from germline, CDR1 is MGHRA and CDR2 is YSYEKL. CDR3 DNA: TGCGCCAGCAGCCGATCGGACGTTCCCGAAGCTTTCTTT. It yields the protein CASSRSDVPEAFF.

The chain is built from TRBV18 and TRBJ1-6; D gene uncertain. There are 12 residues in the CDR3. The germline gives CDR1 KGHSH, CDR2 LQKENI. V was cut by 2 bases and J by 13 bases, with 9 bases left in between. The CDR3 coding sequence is TGTGCCAGCTCACCAACCGGGCCTCCCCTCCACTTT. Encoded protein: CASSPTGPPLHF. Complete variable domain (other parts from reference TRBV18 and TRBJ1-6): NAGVMQNPRHLVRRRGQEARLRCSPMKGHSHVYWYRQLPEEGLKFMVYLQKENIIDESGMPKERFSAEFPKEGPSILRIQQVVRGDSAAYFCASSPTGPPLHFGNGTRLTVT.

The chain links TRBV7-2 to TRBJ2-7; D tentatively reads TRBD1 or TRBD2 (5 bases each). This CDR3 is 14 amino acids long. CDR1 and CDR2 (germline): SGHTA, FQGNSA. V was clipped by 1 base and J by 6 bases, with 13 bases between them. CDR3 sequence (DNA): TGTGCCAGCAGCTTAGAGTCCGGGACCGGCGAGCAGTACTTC. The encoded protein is CASSLESGTGEQYF.

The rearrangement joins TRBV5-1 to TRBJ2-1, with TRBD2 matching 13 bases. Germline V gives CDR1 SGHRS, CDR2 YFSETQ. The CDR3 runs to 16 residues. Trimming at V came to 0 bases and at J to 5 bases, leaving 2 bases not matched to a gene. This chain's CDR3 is CASSLGTSGGHNEQFF. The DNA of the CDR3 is TGCGCCAGCAGCTTGGGGACTAGCGGGGGACACAATGAGCAGTTCTTC.

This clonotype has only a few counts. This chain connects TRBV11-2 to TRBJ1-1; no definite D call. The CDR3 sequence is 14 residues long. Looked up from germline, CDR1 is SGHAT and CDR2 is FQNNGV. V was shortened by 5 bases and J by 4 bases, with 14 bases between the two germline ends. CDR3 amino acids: CASSPFDVGTEAFF. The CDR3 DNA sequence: TGTGCCAGCAGCCCGTTCGATGTGGGCACTGAAGCTTTCTTT. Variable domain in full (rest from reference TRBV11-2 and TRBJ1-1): EAGVAQSPRYKIIEKRQSVAFWCNPISGHATLYWYQQILGQGPKLLIQFQNNGVVDDSQLPKDRFSAERLKGVDSTLKIQPAKLEDSAVYLCASSPFDVGTEAFFGQGTRLTVV.

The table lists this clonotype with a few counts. The CDR3 is CASSEQGAGETQYF. CDR3 sequence (DNA): TGTGCCAGCAGTGAACAGGGCGCAGGAGAGACCCAGTACTTC. The chain joins TRBV2 to TRBJ2-5; a weak D match, TRBD1 (5 bases). CDR1 is SNHLY, CDR2 FYNNEI, per germline. Trimming removed 2 bases from V and 4 bases from J, with 11 bases in between. The CDR3 has 14 residues.

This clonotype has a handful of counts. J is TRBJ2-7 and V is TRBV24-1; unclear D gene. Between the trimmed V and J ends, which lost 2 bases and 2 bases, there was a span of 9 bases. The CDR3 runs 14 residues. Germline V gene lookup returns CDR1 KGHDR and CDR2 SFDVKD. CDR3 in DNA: TGTGCCACCAGTGATTCCGGAGCTGCCTACGAGCAGTACTTC. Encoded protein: CATSDSGAAYEQYF.

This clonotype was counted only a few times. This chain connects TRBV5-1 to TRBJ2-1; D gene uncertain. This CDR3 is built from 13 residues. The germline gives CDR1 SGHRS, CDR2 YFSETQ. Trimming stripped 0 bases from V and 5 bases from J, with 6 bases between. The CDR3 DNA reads TGCGCCAGCAGCTTGGCCAACCACAATGAGCAGTTCTTC. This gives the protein CASSLANHNEQFF.

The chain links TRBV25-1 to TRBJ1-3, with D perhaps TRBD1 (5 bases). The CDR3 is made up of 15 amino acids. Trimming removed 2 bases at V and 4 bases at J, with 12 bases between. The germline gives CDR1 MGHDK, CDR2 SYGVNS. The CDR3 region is CASSEVAGLGNTIYF. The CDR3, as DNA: TGTGCCAGCAGTGAAGTGGCAGGGCTCGGAAACACCATATATTTT.

CDR3: CASSLQGANTEAFF. The CDR3, as DNA: TGTGCCAGCTCACTACAGGGGGCGAACACTGAAGCTTTCTTT. The V and J genes are TRBV18 and TRBJ1-1, with 9 nucleotides matching TRBD1. CDR3 length: 14 amino acids. Germline CDR1 KGHSH, CDR2 LQKENI. V lost 4 bases and J lost 1; bases outside the gene matches: 1. Full variable domain (outside the CDR3, taken from reference TRBV18 and TRBJ1-1): NAGVMQNPRHLVRRRGQEARLRCSPMKGHSHVYWYRQLPEEGLKFMVYLQKENIIDESGMPKERFSAEFPKEGPSILRIQQVVRGDSAAYFCASSLQGANTEAFFGQGTRLTVV.

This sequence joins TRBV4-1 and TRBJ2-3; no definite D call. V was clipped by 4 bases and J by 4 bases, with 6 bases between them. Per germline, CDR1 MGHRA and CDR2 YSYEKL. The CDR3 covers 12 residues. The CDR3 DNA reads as TGCGCCAGCAGCCCGCAGTCAGATACGCAGTATTTT. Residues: CASSPQSDTQYF.

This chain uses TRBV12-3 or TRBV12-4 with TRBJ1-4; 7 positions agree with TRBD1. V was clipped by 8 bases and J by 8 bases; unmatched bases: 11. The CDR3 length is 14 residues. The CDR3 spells CASSARQGSEKLFF. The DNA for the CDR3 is TGTGCCAGCTCGGCCCGACAGGGATCCGAAAAACTGTTTTTT.

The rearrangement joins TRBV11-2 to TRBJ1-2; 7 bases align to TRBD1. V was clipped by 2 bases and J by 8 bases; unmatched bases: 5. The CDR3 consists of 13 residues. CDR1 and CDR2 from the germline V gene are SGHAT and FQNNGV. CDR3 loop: CASSLPTGRGYTF. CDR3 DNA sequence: TGTGCCAGCAGCTTACCGACAGGGAGAGGCTACACCTTC.

As DNA, the CDR3 is TGTGCCAGCAGCTCCCCGTCTTACTCTGGAAACACCATATATTTT. Its protein product is CASSSPSYSGNTIYF. The rearrangement joins TRBV7-9 to TRBJ1-3, with D unresolved. The CDR3 has 15 residues. V was trimmed by 4 bases and J by 0 bases, leaving 10 bases between them. The germline V gene encodes CDR1 SEHNR and CDR2 FQNEAQ (reference sequence).

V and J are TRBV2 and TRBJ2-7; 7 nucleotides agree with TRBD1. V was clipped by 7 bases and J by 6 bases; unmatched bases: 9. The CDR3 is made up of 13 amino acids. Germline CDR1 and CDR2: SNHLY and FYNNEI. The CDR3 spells CASTFLRDSEQYF. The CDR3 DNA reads TGTGCCAGCACCTTCTTGAGGGACAGCGAGCAGTACTTC.

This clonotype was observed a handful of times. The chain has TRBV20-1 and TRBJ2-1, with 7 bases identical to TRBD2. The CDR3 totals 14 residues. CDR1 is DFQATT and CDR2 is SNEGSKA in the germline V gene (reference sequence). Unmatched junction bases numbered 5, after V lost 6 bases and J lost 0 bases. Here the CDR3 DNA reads TGCAGTGCCCAAAGCGGGGACTCCTACAATGAGCAGTTCTTC. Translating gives CSAQSGDSYNEQFF.

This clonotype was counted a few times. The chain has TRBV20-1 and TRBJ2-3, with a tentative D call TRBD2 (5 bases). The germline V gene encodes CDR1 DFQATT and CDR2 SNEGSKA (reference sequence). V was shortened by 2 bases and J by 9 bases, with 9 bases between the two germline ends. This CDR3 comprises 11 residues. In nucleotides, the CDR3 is TGCAGTGCTAGACCGGGAAGCACGCAGTATTTT. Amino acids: CSARPGSTQYF.

CDR3 protein: CASSPEARRTTYEQYF. For the CDR3, the DNA is TGTGCCAGCTCACCCGAGGCAAGACGGACGACTTACGAGCAGTACTTC. V usage is TRBV18 and J usage is TRBJ2-7; D is uncertain. The germline V and J ends were trimmed by 3 bases and 4 bases, with 19 bases remaining between them. The CDR3 runs to 16 residues. Germline CDR1 KGHSH, CDR2 LQKENI.

CDR3 sequence: CASSPGRADLNEQFF. For the CDR3, the DNA is TGTGCCAGCTCACCGGGACGGGCGGATTTGAATGAGCAGTTCTTC. V gene TRBV18 combines with J gene TRBJ2-1; D might be TRBD1 or TRBD2, each matching 5 bases. The V end was cut by 3 bases, the J end by 7 bases, with 16 bases between. The length of the CDR3 is 15 residues. The germline V gene has CDR1 KGHSH and CDR2 LQKENI.

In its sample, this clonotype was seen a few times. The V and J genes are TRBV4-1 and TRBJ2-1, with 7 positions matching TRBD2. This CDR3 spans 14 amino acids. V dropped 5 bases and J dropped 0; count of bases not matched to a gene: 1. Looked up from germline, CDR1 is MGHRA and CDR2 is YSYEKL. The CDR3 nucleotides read TGCGCCAGCAGCGCGGGAGACTCCTACAATGAGCAGTTCTTC. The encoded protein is CASSAGDSYNEQFF.

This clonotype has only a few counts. DNA of the CDR3: TGCGCCAGCAGCCATCGCCCTGGCAATGAGCAGTTCTTC. Encoded protein: CASSHRPGNEQFF. The chain employs TRBV4-1 and TRBJ2-1, with D hard to call. Trimming pared 3 bases from V and 6 bases from J, leaving 9 bases between. This CDR3 region has 13 residues. The germline V gene encodes CDR1 MGHRA and CDR2 YSYEKL.

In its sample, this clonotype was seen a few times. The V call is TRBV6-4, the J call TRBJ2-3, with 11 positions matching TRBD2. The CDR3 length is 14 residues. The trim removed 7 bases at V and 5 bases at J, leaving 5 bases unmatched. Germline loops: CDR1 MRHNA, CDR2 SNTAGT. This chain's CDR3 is CASKASGGRDTQYF. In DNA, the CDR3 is TGTGCCAGCAAGGCTAGCGGGGGGCGAGATACGCAGTATTTT.

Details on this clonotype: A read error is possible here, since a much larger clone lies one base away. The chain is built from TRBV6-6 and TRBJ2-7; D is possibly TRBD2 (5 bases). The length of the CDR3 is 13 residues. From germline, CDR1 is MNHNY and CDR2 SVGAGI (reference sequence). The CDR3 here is CAGSYEGTYEQYF. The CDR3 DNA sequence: TGTGCCGGCAGTTACGAGGGCACCTACGAGCAGTACTTC.

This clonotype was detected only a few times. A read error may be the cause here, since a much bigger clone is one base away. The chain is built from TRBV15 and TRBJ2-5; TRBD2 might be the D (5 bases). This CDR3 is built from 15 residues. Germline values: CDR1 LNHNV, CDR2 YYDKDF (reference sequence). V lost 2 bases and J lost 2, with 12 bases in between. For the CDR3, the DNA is TGTGCCACCAGCAGAAATCCCGGGAAACAAGAGACCCAGTACTTC. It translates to CATSRNPGKQETQYF.

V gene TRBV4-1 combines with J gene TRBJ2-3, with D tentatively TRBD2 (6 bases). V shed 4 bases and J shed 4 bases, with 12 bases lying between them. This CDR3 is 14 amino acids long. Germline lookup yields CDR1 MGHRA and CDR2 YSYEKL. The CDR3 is CASSLYGGSDTQYF. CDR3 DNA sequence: TGCGCCAGCAGCCTCTATGGGGGGTCAGATACGCAGTATTTT.

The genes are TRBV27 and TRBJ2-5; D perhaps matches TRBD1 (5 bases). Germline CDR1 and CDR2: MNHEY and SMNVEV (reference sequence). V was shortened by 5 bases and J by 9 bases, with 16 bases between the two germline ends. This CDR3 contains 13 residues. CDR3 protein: CASSTTVLGAQYF. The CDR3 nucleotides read TGTGCCAGCAGTACCACCGTTTTAGGGGCCCAGTACTTC.

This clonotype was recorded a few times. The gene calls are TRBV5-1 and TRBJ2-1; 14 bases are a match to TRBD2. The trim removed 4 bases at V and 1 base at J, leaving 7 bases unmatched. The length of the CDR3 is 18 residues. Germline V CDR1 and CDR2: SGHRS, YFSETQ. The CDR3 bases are TGCGCCAGCAGCCCCGGACTAGCGGGGGGTAGGTCCTACAATGAGCAGTTCTTC. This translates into CASSPGLAGGRSYNEQFF.

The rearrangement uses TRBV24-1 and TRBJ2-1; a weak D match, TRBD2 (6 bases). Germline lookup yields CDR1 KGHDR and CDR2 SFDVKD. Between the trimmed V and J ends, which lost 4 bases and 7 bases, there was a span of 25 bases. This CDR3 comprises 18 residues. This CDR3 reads CATSEPGTGLPFRNEQFF. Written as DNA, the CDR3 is TGTGCCACCAGTGAACCCGGAACGGGACTTCCGTTTCGGAATGAGCAGTTCTTC.